Listed here are 28 T cell receptor beta chains from one sample, sequenced in a study of blood T cell repertoires in COVID-19. Data came from immunoSEQ multiplex PCR; TCRdb stores just in-frame clones and leaves some out. Seen here are approximately 210,000 clones, approximately 91% observed once, and the top ten hold about 5%. Input material: peripheral blood. The receptor set was obtained from a woman aged 40-49 years with acute or convalescent COVID-19.

The gene calls are TRBV19 and TRBJ2-1; weak D call: TRBD1 (7 bases). V was clipped by 3 bases and J by 9 bases, with 15 bases between them. Germline V gene sequence: CDR1 LNHDA, CDR2 SQIVND (reference sequence). The CDR3 has 14 residues. DNA for the CDR3: TGTGCCAGTAGTATTGGCCCAGGGGGGCCTGAGCAGTTCTTC. Its protein product is CASSIGPGGPEQFF.

The chain combines TRBV6-6 with TRBJ1-5; D unclear. The V end was cut by 6 bases, the J end by 5 bases, with 17 bases between. CDR3 length: 15 amino acids. The germline V gene has CDR1 MNHNY and CDR2 SVGAGI (reference sequence). CDR3 DNA sequence: TGTGCCAGCAGCCAGGAGGTGGGCAACCATCAGCCCCAGCATTTT. Amino acid sequence: CASSQEVGNHQPQHF.

In DNA form, the CDR3 reads TGTGCCAGCAGCGTAGGGGTCCGAGGGGGAAGTAGAAACACTGAAGCTTTCTTT. The encoded protein is CASSVGVRGGSRNTEAFF. The chain links TRBV9 to TRBJ1-1; tentatively, D is TRBD1 (6 bases). Germline CDR1 and CDR2: SGDLS and YYNGEE. V gave up 0 bases and J gave up 2 bases, with 20 bases separating them. The CDR3 consists of 18 residues.

The CDR3 loop is CASSQAGTGGTEAFF. The CDR3 DNA sequence: TGTGCCAGCAGCCAAGCCGGGACAGGGGGAACTGAAGCTTTCTTT. The chain carries TRBV4-2 and TRBJ1-1, with TRBD1 identical over 11 bases. The CDR3 is made up of 15 amino acids. The V and J ends lost 1 base and 5 bases, in that order; junction bases with no gene match: 3. CDR1 is LGHNA and CDR2 is YNFKEQ in the germline V gene.

CDR3 nucleotide sequence: TGTGCCAGTAGTATTGACGGGACAGGGGTTGGTACTGAAGCTTTCTTT. Protein: CASSIDGTGVGTEAFF. The chain combines TRBV19 with TRBJ1-1, with 10 bases identical to TRBD1. Germline V gives CDR1 LNHDA, CDR2 SQIVND (reference sequence). Unmatched junction bases numbered 9, after V lost 3 bases and J lost 5 bases. CDR3 length equals 16 residues. Full variable domain (remainder filled in from reference TRBV19 and TRBJ1-1): DGGITQSPKYLFRKEGQNVTLSCEQNLNHDAMYWYRQDPGQGLRLIYYSQIVNDFQKGDIAEGYSVSREKKESFPLTVTSAQKNPTAFYLCASSIDGTGVGTEAFFGQGTRLTVV.

The chain joins TRBV3-1 (or the pseudogene TRBV3-2) to TRBJ1-2; a weak D match, TRBD1 (6 bases). The V gene's germline CDR1 is LGHDT and CDR2 YNNKEL (reference sequence). The CDR3 sequence is 15 residues long. The V gene lost 1 base and the J gene lost 7 bases, with 16 bases spanning the gap. The CDR3 DNA reads as TGTGCCAGCAGCCAAGCAGGGGCGAGAAGGGCTGGCTACACCTTC. Translating it yields CASSQAGARRAGYTF.

CDR3 in DNA: TGCGCCAGCAGCCAAGATCGTTCCGGGGGGGCCGGGGAGACCCAGTACTTC. Its protein product is CASSQDRSGGAGETQYF. The chain has TRBV4-1 and TRBJ2-5; 8 positions match TRBD2. Germline values: CDR1 MGHRA, CDR2 YSYEKL. This CDR3 has 17 residues. The trim removed 0 bases at V and 5 bases at J, leaving 11 bases unmatched.

The V and J genes are TRBV19 and TRBJ1-3; a possible D gene is TRBD1 (6 bases). The CDR3 runs 15 residues. Trimming pared 10 bases from V and 0 bases from J, leaving 16 bases between. The germline CDR1 and CDR2 sequences are LNHDA and SQIVND (reference sequence). CDR3 DNA sequence: TGTGCCACCTTGGGGGCGACGAGCTCTGGAAACACCATATATTTT. It is translated as CATLGATSSGNTIYF.

This clone showed up just once. V is TRBV19 and J is TRBJ1-1, with 12 bases fitting TRBD1. The CDR3 has 17 amino acids. CDR1 is LNHDA, CDR2 SQIVND, per germline (reference sequence). Trimming removed 4 bases from V and 0 bases from J; junction bases left unmatched: 6. CDR3 nucleotides: TGTGCCAGTAGTAGGACCGGGACAGGGGGCTTGAACACTGAAGCTTTCTTT. This gives the protein CASSRTGTGGLNTEAFF. Filled out from reference TRBV19 and TRBJ1-1, the complete variable domain reads DGGITQSPKYLFRKEGQNVTLSCEQNLNHDAMYWYRQDPGQGLRLIYYSQIVNDFQKGDIAEGYSVSREKKESFPLTVTSAQKNPTAFYLCASSRTGTGGLNTEAFFGQGTRLTVV.

The chain carries TRBV5-4 and TRBJ1-6; no clear D. V was trimmed by 0 bases and J by 8 bases, leaving 15 bases between them. There are 16 residues in the CDR3. The germline V gene has CDR1 SGHNT and CDR2 YYREEE (reference sequence). The CDR3 bases are TGTGCCAGCAGCTTGGAGGTGAGGGCGTGGGATTCACCCCTCCACTTT. It codes for CASSLEVRAWDSPLHF.

This sequence joins TRBV19 and TRBJ1-4; TRBD1 agrees at 8 bases. From germline, CDR1 is LNHDA and CDR2 SQIVND (reference sequence). With V trimmed by 10 bases and J by 5 bases, 12 bases remained unmatched. This CDR3 comprises 15 residues. The DNA for the CDR3 is TGTGCCACCAATCAGCCGGGGACAGGCAATGAAAAACTGTTTTTT. Amino acids: CATNQPGTGNEKLFF.

V gene TRBV6-4 combines with J gene TRBJ2-3; 7 positions match TRBD2. The germline gives CDR1 MRHNA, CDR2 SNTAGT. J gave up 0 bases and V 5 bases, and 2 bases lay outside the gene matches. The CDR3 runs to 14 residues. The CDR3: CASSSGLSTDTQYF. For the CDR3, the DNA is TGTGCCAGCAGTTCGGGACTAAGCACAGATACGCAGTATTTT.

The chain uses TRBV30 and TRBJ1-2; D is uncertain. Germline V lookup: CDR1 GTSNPN, CDR2 SVGIG (reference sequence). V lost 0 bases to trimming and J lost 7 bases, with 12 bases between them. The CDR3 spans 13 residues. CDR3 bases: TGTGCCTGGAGTGTACGGGGTGATGGTGGCTACACCTTC. Protein: CAWSVRGDGGYTF.

The chain couples TRBV6-1 to TRBJ2-7; 7 bases align to TRBD1. V lost 7 bases and J lost 1; bases outside the gene matches: 13. Germline CDR1 MNHNS, CDR2 SASEGT. The CDR3 is 16 amino acids. The DNA for the CDR3 is TGTGCCAGCAATGATCCAGGCGACAGGGCGTCCTACGAGCAGTACGTC. Translation gives CASNDPGDRASYEQYV.

The chain recombines TRBV2 with TRBJ1-1; D gene unclear. CDR3 length: 12 residues. The V gene's germline CDR1 is SNHLY and CDR2 FYNNEI. The V end was cut by 10 bases, the J end by 5 bases, with 14 bases between. CDR3 region: CATSGGRTEAFF. The CDR3 coding sequence is TGTGCCACCAGCGGCGGGAGGACTGAAGCTTTCTTT.

The V call is TRBV27, the J call TRBJ1-2, with 7 positions matching TRBD1. Germline CDR1 reads MNHEY; CDR2 reads SMNVEV (reference sequence). CDR3 length equals 16 residues. After removal of 3 bases from V and 4 bases from J, the junction contained 11 bases not matched to a gene. The CDR3 is CASSFSPPTGSYGYTF. The CDR3 nucleotides are TGTGCCAGCAGTTTCTCCCCCCCGACAGGGAGCTATGGCTACACCTTC.

The chain is built from TRBV7-2 and TRBJ2-1, with a tentative D call TRBD1 (7 bases). The CDR3 runs to 17 residues. CDR1 and CDR2 from the germline V gene are SGHTA and FQGNSA. V lost 5 bases, J lost 6 bases, and 23 bases lay in between. The CDR3 reads CASSVRQGGGVGNEQFF. CDR3 DNA: TGTGCCAGCAGCGTAAGACAGGGAGGAGGGGTCGGCAATGAGCAGTTCTTC.

The chain couples TRBV15 to TRBJ2-7; TRBD1 agrees at 7 bases. Germline V gene data show CDR1 as LNHNV and CDR2 as YYDKDF (reference sequence). Trimming removed 5 bases from V and 3 bases from J; junction bases left unmatched: 4. The CDR3 is 13 amino acids. The DNA of the CDR3 is TGTGCCACCAGCGGGGCAGGGGGCTACGAGCAGTACGTC. Translated: CATSGAGGYEQYV.

V and J are TRBV12-3 or TRBV12-4 and TRBJ1-5, with TRBD1 as a possible D gene (6 bases). The CDR3 extends over 13 amino acids. Trimming shortened V by 6 bases and J by 7 bases, and 13 bases separated the two germline ends. The DNA for the CDR3 is TGTGCCAGCAGACGTAACAGGGACCAGCCCCAGCATTTT. It encodes CASRRNRDQPQHF.

The rearrangement joins TRBV5-1 to TRBJ2-1; perhaps TRBD1 as D (6 bases). From germline, CDR1 is SGHRS and CDR2 YFSETQ. V was cut by 4 bases and J by 5 bases, with 13 bases left in between. There are 14 residues in the CDR3. The DNA for the CDR3 is TGCGCCAGCAGCCTCGGACAGACGCACAATGAGCAGTTCTTC. This gives the protein CASSLGQTHNEQFF.

This clone was seen a handful of times. This chain joins TRBV6-5 and TRBJ1-1; D is uncertain. CDR1 and CDR2 (germline): MNHEY, SVGAGI. Trimming left V 6 bases short and J 8 bases short, with 13 bases between. The CDR3 has 12 amino acids. The DNA of the CDR3 is TGTGCCAGCAGCCTCGCGGGGAGGGAAGCTTTCTTT. Its protein is CASSLAGREAFF.

The chain uses TRBV9 and TRBJ2-3, with 10 bases aligning to TRBD2. Losses at the gene ends were 4 bases for V and 7 bases for J; bases not matched to a gene: 9. CDR1 and CDR2 from the germline V gene are SGDLS and YYNGEE. The CDR3 runs to 15 residues. The CDR3 DNA is TGTGCCAGCAGCTTAATAGCGGGGGGCCCCCATACGCAGTATTTT. Translated: CASSLIAGGPHTQYF.

This clone was detected only once. The chain couples TRBV6-5 to TRBJ1-2; the D is unclear. There are 16 residues in the CDR3. Trimming took 0 bases from V and 4 from J, leaving 15 bases between them. Germline assignment: CDR1 MNHEY and CDR2 SVGAGI. CDR3 DNA: TGTGCCAGCAGTTACTCCGGTTCGGGGAACGTCTATGGCTACACCTTC. Encoded protein: CASSYSGSGNVYGYTF.

The chain couples TRBV6-2 or TRBV6-3 to TRBJ1-1, with unresolved D. V dropped 2 bases and J dropped 4 bases, with 5 bases sitting between them. Germline V lookup: CDR1 MNHEY, CDR2 SVGEGT. The CDR3 totals 12 residues. This CDR3 is CASSYPSTEAFF. CDR3 coding DNA: TGTGCCAGCAGTTACCCGTCCACTGAAGCTTTCTTT.

The chain employs TRBV19 and TRBJ2-3; TRBD2 matches at 7 bases. There are 15 residues in the CDR3. Trimming took 9 bases from V and 1 from J; bases not matched to a gene: 10. Germline V gene lookup returns CDR1 LNHDA and CDR2 SQIVND (reference sequence). Written as DNA, the CDR3 is TGTGCCAGCGCCTGGGGGGGGAGCGGCACAGATACGCAGTATTTT. This translates into CASAWGGSGTDTQYF.

This chain joins TRBV6-2 or TRBV6-3 and TRBJ1-2; a weak D match, TRBD1 (6 bases). Trimming took 5 bases from V and 5 from J, leaving 15 bases between them. This CDR3 is built from 14 residues. Germline loops: CDR1 MNHEY, CDR2 SVGEGT. The CDR3 protein is CASSGRTDLYGYTF. The CDR3 coding sequence is TGTGCCAGCAGTGGCCGGACAGACCTGTATGGCTACACCTTC.

V gene TRBV4-1 combines with J gene TRBJ1-5, with 7 bases matching TRBD1. Germline V gene sequence: CDR1 MGHRA, CDR2 YSYEKL. There are 16 residues in the CDR3. Trimming at V came to 0 bases and at J to 9 bases, leaving 11 bases not matched to a gene. CDR3 sequence reads: CASSQEGRGLGWPQHF. CDR3 coding DNA: TGCGCCAGCAGCCAAGAGGGTAGGGGGCTAGGTTGGCCCCAGCATTTT.

The chain couples TRBV5-6 to TRBJ2-3; the match to TRBD2 covers 10 bases. The CDR3 has 15 residues. Germline lookup yields CDR1 SGHDT and CDR2 YYEEEE. V was pared by 3 bases and J by 6 bases, with 7 bases of the junction left unmatched. CDR3 DNA sequence: TGTGCCAGCAGCTCCGGTCGACTAGCGGGTGATACGCAGTATTTT. Translation gives CASSSGRLAGDTQYF.